What follows are 12 T cell receptor beta chains derived from one specimen sequenced in a study of cytomegalovirus exposure and HLA in healthy donors. 13 Jbeta primers and 60 Vbeta primers were used for the PCR. Sequencing was performed with immunoSEQ multiplex PCR; in TCRdb, only in-frame clones are kept and a portion is missing. The table lists some 150,000 clones, roughly 78% of them singletons. The sequenced sample was PBMCs. Receptor source: a middle-aged man in good health and CMV-seronegative.

The chain combines TRBV27 with TRBJ2-2, with 11 bases lining up with TRBD2. The CDR3 sequence is 14 residues long. Germline CDR1 reads MNHEY; CDR2 reads SMNVEV (reference sequence). J gave up 3 bases and V 10 bases, and 4 bases lay outside the gene matches. CDR3 region: CATRLAGYTGELFF. The DNA of the CDR3 is TGTGCCACTCGACTAGCGGGATACACCGGGGAGCTGTTTTTT.

This rearrangement joins TRBV2 to TRBJ2-3; a weak D match, TRBD2 (7 bases). Germline V gives CDR1 SNHLY, CDR2 FYNNEI. The CDR3 length is 15 residues. Trimming shortened V by 7 bases and J by 0 bases, and 14 bases separated the two germline ends. The CDR3 region has the DNA TGTGCCAGCATCACGGGGGGCTTAAGCACAGATACGCAGTATTTT. Translating gives CASITGGLSTDTQYF.

The CDR3: CASSSTTGASGNTIYF. For the CDR3, the DNA is TGTGCCAGCAGCTCCACAACAGGGGCTTCTGGAAACACCATATATTTT. The rearrangement uses TRBV7-9 and TRBJ1-3; 7 nucleotides match TRBD1. Germline-derived CDR1 and CDR2 are SEHNR and FQNEAQ (reference sequence). The CDR3 loop spans 16 amino acids. Losses at the gene ends were 4 bases for V and 1 base for J; bases not matched to a gene: 7.

The CDR3 region has the DNA TGTGCCATCCCTGGCAGGTTTAACTATGGCTACACCTTC. This codes for CAIPGRFNYGYTF. This sequence joins TRBV10-3 and TRBJ1-2; D is undetermined. The CDR3 contains 13 residues. V lost 8 bases to trimming and J lost 1 base, with 11 bases between them. CDR1 is ENHRY and CDR2 is SYGVKD in the germline V gene.

CDR3 in DNA: TGTGCCAGCAGCTTAGAGCCAGGGCCCAACACTGAAGCTTTCTTT. Translation: CASSLEPGPNTEAFF. The V gene is TRBV7-2, the J gene TRBJ1-1; tentatively, D is TRBD1 (5 bases). The CDR3 contains 15 residues. Germline CDR1 SGHTA, CDR2 FQGNSA. V shed 1 base and J shed 2 bases, with 11 bases lying between them. Supplemented by reference TRBV7-2 and TRBJ1-1, the full variable domain reads GAGVSQSPSNKVTEKGKDVELRCDPISGHTALYWYRQSLGQGLEFLIYFQGNSAPDKSGLPSDRFSAERTGGSVSTLTIQRTQQEDSAVYLCASSLEPGPNTEAFFGQGTRLTVV.

The rearrangement uses TRBV9 and TRBJ2-2; D is possibly TRBD1 (5 bases). This CDR3 has 15 amino acids. Trimming pared 0 bases from V and 5 bases from J, leaving 11 bases between. Germline V lookup: CDR1 SGDLS, CDR2 YYNGEE. The CDR3 here is CASSVAQVVTGELFF. The DNA of the CDR3 is TGTGCCAGCAGCGTAGCACAGGTGGTAACCGGGGAGCTGTTTTTT.

The chain couples TRBV7-9 to TRBJ2-5, with 11 positions matching TRBD1. Per germline, CDR1 SEHNR and CDR2 FQNEAQ (reference sequence). V lost 5 bases and J lost 5; bases outside the gene matches: 10. This CDR3 region has 16 residues. The CDR3 loop is CASSLGQGARVETQYF. CDR3 nucleotides: TGTGCCAGCAGCCTCGGACAGGGGGCTAGGGTCGAGACCCAGTACTTC.

The rearrangement links TRBV12-5 to TRBJ1-1; TRBD1 might be the D (6 bases). The CDR3 is 17 residues long. Trimming left V 5 bases short and J 3 bases short, with 22 bases between. CDR1 and CDR2 from the germline V gene are LGHNT and FRNRAP. CDR3 amino acids: CASGMTQGYEVDTEAFF. The CDR3 coding sequence is TGTGCTAGTGGTATGACACAGGGTTATGAGGTGGACACTGAAGCTTTCTTT.

The gene calls are TRBV6-5 and TRBJ1-3, with D uncertain. CDR3 length equals 11 residues. V shed 10 bases and J shed 11 bases, with 15 bases lying between them. CDR1 and CDR2 (germline): MNHEY, SVGAGI. CDR3 loop: CATVPWFPIYF. CDR3 coding DNA: TGTGCCACAGTCCCTTGGTTCCCCATATATTTT.

The chain carries TRBV5-6 and TRBJ2-6; 7 nucleotides align to TRBD1. J gave up 0 bases and V 2 bases, and 8 bases lay outside the gene matches. This CDR3 is built from 18 residues. Germline CDR1 reads SGHDT; CDR2 reads YYEEEE. CDR3 in amino acids: CASSFGQAIPSGANVLTF. CDR3 DNA sequence: TGTGCCAGCAGCTTCGGACAGGCGATTCCCTCTGGGGCCAACGTCCTGACTTTC.

This sequence joins TRBV5-1 and TRBJ2-7; 9 bases fit TRBD1. Germline CDR1 is SGHRS and CDR2 is YFSETQ. CDR3 size: 14 residues. Losses at the gene ends were 2 bases for V and 3 bases for J; bases not matched to a gene: 3. This CDR3 reads CASSFRQGDYEQYF. The CDR3 nucleotides read TGCGCCAGCAGCTTTCGACAGGGGGACTACGAGCAGTACTTC.

The sample holds one count of this clone. The V call is TRBV5-1, the J call TRBJ1-2, with 11 bases aligning to TRBD1. The CDR3 is 15 amino acids. Unmatched junction bases numbered 14, after V lost 6 bases and J lost 10 bases. Looked up from germline, CDR1 is SGHRS and CDR2 is YFSETQ. CDR3 loop: CASTFGGTGGDVYTF. The CDR3 coding sequence is TGCGCCAGCACCTTCGGCGGGACAGGGGGGGATGTCTACACCTTC.